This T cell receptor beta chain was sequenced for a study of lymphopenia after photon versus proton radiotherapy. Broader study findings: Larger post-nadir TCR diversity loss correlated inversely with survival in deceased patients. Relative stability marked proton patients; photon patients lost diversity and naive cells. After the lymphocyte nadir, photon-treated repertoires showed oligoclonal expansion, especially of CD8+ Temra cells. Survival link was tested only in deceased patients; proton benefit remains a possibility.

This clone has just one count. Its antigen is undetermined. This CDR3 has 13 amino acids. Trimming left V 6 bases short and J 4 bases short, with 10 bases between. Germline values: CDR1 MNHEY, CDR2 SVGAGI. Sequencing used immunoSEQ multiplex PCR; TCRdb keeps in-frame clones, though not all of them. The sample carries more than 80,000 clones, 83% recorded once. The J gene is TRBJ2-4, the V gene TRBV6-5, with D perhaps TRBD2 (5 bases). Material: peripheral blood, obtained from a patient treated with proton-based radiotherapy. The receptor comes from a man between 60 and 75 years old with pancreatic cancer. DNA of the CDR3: TGTGCCAGCAGCCTTGAGGGAAAAAACATTCAGTACTTC. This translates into CASSLEGKNIQYF.